The table lists the clone carrying this T cell receptor beta chain with many counts. Its antigen is undetermined. This specimen belongs to a study of identical twins. Points from the study as a whole: There were fewer insertions in abundant cord blood beta clonotypes, but memory repertoires showed no such pattern. Monozygotic twin pairs showed more out-of-frame TCR alpha sharing than models estimated.

Germline loops: CDR1 SGHNT, CDR2 YENEEA. The V end was cut by 3 bases, the J end by 16 bases, with 16 bases between. The CDR3 extends over 12 amino acids. Via MiXCR, TCRdb re-called the 5' RACE reads, giving one row per CDR3 protein. The repertoire holds 690,000 or so distinct CDR3 sequences, with 8.5% to 9.5% as singletons. Another study also made use of these data, one on yellow fever vaccine responses in identical twins.

This TCR came from a woman between 18 and 30 years old in good health. V gene TRBV11-3 combines with J gene TRBJ2-1; D might be TRBD2 (7 bases). The sample consisted of PBMCs. CDR3: CASSFSGGHHFF. DNA of the CDR3: TGTGCCAGCAGCTTTTCCGGGGGGCACCACTTCTTC.